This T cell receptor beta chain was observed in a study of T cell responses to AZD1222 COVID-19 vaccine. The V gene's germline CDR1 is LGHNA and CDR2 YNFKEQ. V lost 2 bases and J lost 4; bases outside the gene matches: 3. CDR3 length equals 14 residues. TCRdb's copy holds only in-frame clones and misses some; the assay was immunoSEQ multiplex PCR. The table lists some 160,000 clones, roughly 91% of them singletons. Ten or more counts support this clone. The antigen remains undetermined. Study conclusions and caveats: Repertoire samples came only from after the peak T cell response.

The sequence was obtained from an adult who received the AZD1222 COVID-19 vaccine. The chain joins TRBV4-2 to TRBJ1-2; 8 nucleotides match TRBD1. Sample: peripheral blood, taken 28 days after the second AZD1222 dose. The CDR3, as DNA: TGTGCCAGCAGCCAAACAGGGGGAGGCTATGGCTACACCTTC. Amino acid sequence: CASSQTGGGYGYTF.